Included here is one T cell receptor beta chain sequence, with context. The antigen is undetermined. This sample was taken from a study of blood T cells in healthy people across ages. Background on the study: Per two T cells, about one barcoded beta molecule was captured through template switching. Study-wide findings and caveats: The study lacked donor CMV status, which possibly confounded expanded clonotype changes.

The CDR3 runs to 17 residues. Germline V gene lookup returns CDR1 ENHRY and CDR2 SYGVKD. Trimming removed 6 bases from V and 0 bases from J, with 15 bases in between. A sample-barcoded 5' primer and a J-beta primer mix were used in a second PCR of roughly 6 to 11 cycles. TCRdb reprocessed the 5' RACE reads via MiXCR and lists one record per CDR3 protein. This sample has under 2 million distinct CDR3 sequences, with about 35% found just once. The clonotype originates from a woman younger than 45 in good health. This chain links TRBV10-3 with TRBJ2-6; a possible D gene is TRBD2 (6 bases). Input material: blood. The CDR3 bases are TGTGCCATCAGCCCACGGGGGACCGACTCTGGGGCCAACGTCCTGACTTTC. Protein product: CAISPRGTDSGANVLTF.